The next 22 T cell receptor beta chains were all read from a single sample in a study of CD8 T cells in ankylosing spondylitis. Study-level results: What appeared characteristic of ankylosing spondylitis blood was a TCR beta motif of eight highly homologous variants.

A single record per CDR3 protein comes from TCRdb applying MiXCR to the 5' RACE reads. The repertoire has a few hundred thousand distinct CDR3 sequences, 7.5% to 9% of them found once; the top ten carry more than 14%. Their cognate antigens are unknown. Sequencing input: blood, either unsorted or a sorted T cell fraction (not recorded which). The receptor set was obtained from a male donor with ankylosing spondylitis.

This clonotype appeared a few times. The genes are TRBV20-1 and TRBJ2-4; 9 bases line up with TRBD1. CDR1 and CDR2 from the germline V gene are DFQATT and SNEGSKA (reference sequence). V was clipped by 5 bases and J by 6 bases; unmatched bases: 5. The CDR3 is made up of 13 amino acids. CDR3 nucleotide sequence: TGCAGTGCTGCGGGGACAGGGTTAAACATTCAGTACTTC. Its translation: CSAAGTGLNIQYF.

The chain uses TRBV4-1 and TRBJ2-5; D may correspond to TRBD1 or TRBD2 (5 bases each). With 2 bases removed from V and 3 bases from J, the gap between germline ends came to 16 bases. Germline-derived CDR1 and CDR2 are MGHRA and YSYEKL. CDR3 length: 16 residues. The CDR3 sequence: CASSQRGIAGKETQYF. DNA for the CDR3: TGCGCCAGCAGCCAACGGGGCATCGCGGGTAAAGAGACCCAGTACTTC.

J is TRBJ2-1 and V is TRBV7-3, with TRBD2 matching over 7 bases. V lost 5 bases to trimming and J lost 1 base; unmatched junction nucleotides: 8. The CDR3 length is 16 residues. Per the germline V gene, CDR1 is SGHTA and CDR2 is FQGTGA. The CDR3 DNA reads TGTGCCAGCAGCCGTGGTGGGGGAGGGTCCTACAATGAGCAGTTCTTC. Its translation: CASSRGGGGSYNEQFF.

This clonotype has ten or more counts. The chain has TRBV5-1 and TRBJ2-2, with D possibly called TRBD1 or TRBD2 (5 bases each). The CDR3 loop spans 15 amino acids. The V and J ends lost 4 bases and 2 bases respectively, with 12 bases between them. Germline CDR1 and CDR2: SGHRS and YFSETQ. The CDR3 reads CASSPRGSNTGELFF. The DNA of the CDR3 is TGCGCCAGCAGCCCGAGGGGATCCAACACCGGGGAGCTGTTTTTT.

This sequence joins TRBV28 and TRBJ2-4; D gene uncertain. The CDR3 consists of 15 residues. Trimming pared 6 bases from V and 6 bases from J, leaving 18 bases between. Per germline, CDR1 MDHEN and CDR2 SYDVKM. In nucleotides, the CDR3 is TGTGCCAGCAGCTCTCCCCGGAGCAAAAGAAACATTCAGTACTTC. Protein sequence: CASSSPRSKRNIQYF.

The table lists this clonotype with a few counts. The gene calls are TRBV12-3 or TRBV12-4 and TRBJ1-6, with TRBD1 matching 7 bases. This CDR3 is 16 amino acids long. Trimming took 5 bases from V and 1 from J; bases not matched to a gene: 5. CDR3 bases: TGTGCCAGCAGTACGGACAGGTCGTCCTATAATTCACCCCTCCACTTT. As protein: CASSTDRSSYNSPLHF.

The chain has TRBV5-1 and TRBJ2-7, with 10 bases matching TRBD2. V shed 0 bases and J 4 bases; nucleotides not matched to a gene: 7. The germline CDR1 and CDR2 sequences are SGHRS and YFSETQ. The CDR3 extends over 16 amino acids. The CDR3 spells CASSLEGLAVVYEQYF. The CDR3 DNA is TGCGCCAGCAGCTTGGAAGGACTAGCGGTCGTTTACGAGCAGTACTTC.

In this sample, this clonotype turned up many times. The chain has TRBV7-9 and TRBJ2-1; 9 nucleotides match TRBD2. CDR3 length equals 15 residues. Germline CDR1 reads SEHNR; CDR2 reads FQNEAQ (reference sequence). The ends lost 7 bases at V and 5 bases at J; junction bases unmatched: 9. CDR3 DNA: TGTGCCAGCACCATTCTAGCGGGGTATAACAATGAGCAGTTCTTC. Protein: CASTILAGYNNEQFF.

This clonotype has a count of ten or more. This rearrangement joins TRBV7-2 to TRBJ1-1, with D unclear. This CDR3 is built from 14 residues. CDR1 and CDR2 (germline): SGHTA, FQGNSA. The V end was cut by 4 bases, the J end by 0 bases, with 9 bases between. Here the CDR3 DNA reads TGTGCCAGCAGCTCCGTCGCCCTGAACACTGAAGCTTTCTTT. Protein sequence: CASSSVALNTEAFF.

The V call is TRBV28, the J call TRBJ2-4, with D perhaps being TRBD1 or TRBD2 (5 bases each). Trimming stripped 4 bases from V and 2 bases from J, with 12 bases between. Per the germline V gene, CDR1 is MDHEN and CDR2 is SYDVKM. This CDR3 comprises 15 residues. CDR3 in amino acids: CASSYTRGPKNIQYF. CDR3 sequence (DNA): TGTGCCAGCAGTTATACCCGGGGACCCAAAAACATTCAGTACTTC.

This chain uses TRBV7-8 with TRBJ2-7; 9 positions match TRBD1. The V gene end was trimmed by 0 bases and the J gene end by 5 bases; junction bases not matched to a gene: 8. The length of the CDR3 is 16 residues. CDR1 and CDR2 from the germline V gene are SGHVS and FQNEAQ. The CDR3 nucleotides read TGTGCCAGCAGCTTAGCGGTATGGACAGGGGTCGACGAGCAGTACTTC. It codes for CASSLAVWTGVDEQYF.

This clonotype was counted ten times or more. The J gene is TRBJ2-1, the V gene TRBV5-1; the match to TRBD2 covers 11 bases. Germline assignment: CDR1 SGHRS and CDR2 YFSETQ. The length of the CDR3 is 15 residues. The V and J ends lost 1 base and 7 bases, in that order; junction bases with no gene match: 4. The CDR3 loop is CASSLTSGSENEQFF. CDR3 nucleotides: TGCGCCAGCAGCTTGACTAGCGGGAGTGAGAATGAGCAGTTCTTC.

This chain links TRBV6-2 or TRBV6-3 with TRBJ2-7; 9 nucleotides align to TRBD2. V lost 8 bases to trimming and J lost 6 bases; unmatched junction nucleotides: 8. The CDR3 covers 13 residues. Germline V lookup: CDR1 MNHEY, CDR2 SVGEGT. The CDR3 bases are TGTGCCAGCTTAGCGGGAGCTGGGTTCGAGCAGTACTTC. Amino acids: CASLAGAGFEQYF.

The chain links TRBV30 to TRBJ1-5; the match to TRBD1 covers 7 bases. With V trimmed by 2 bases and J by 5 bases, 6 bases remained unmatched. Germline CDR1 is GTSNPN and CDR2 is SVGIG (reference sequence). The CDR3 loop spans 14 amino acids. CDR3 sequence: CAWSPDRNDQPQHF. The DNA for the CDR3 is TGTGCCTGGAGTCCGGACAGGAATGATCAGCCCCAGCATTTT.

This clonotype was observed a handful of times. The chain employs TRBV19 and TRBJ2-1; 10 bases agree with TRBD2. CDR3 length: 14 amino acids. The trim removed 6 bases at V and 8 bases at J, leaving 7 bases unmatched. The germline gives CDR1 LNHDA, CDR2 SQIVND (reference sequence). This CDR3 is CASSGAGGPDEQFF. DNA for the CDR3: TGTGCCAGTAGCGGAGCGGGAGGGCCCGATGAGCAGTTCTTC.

This clonotype was picked up many times. The chain's CDR3 is CASKTGLAGGREQFF. As DNA, the CDR3 is TGTGCCAGCAAGACGGGGCTAGCGGGAGGACGTGAGCAGTTCTTC. The chain recombines TRBV12-3 or TRBV12-4 with TRBJ2-1; 11 bases are shared with TRBD2. The CDR3 has 15 amino acids. V shed 7 bases and J 9 bases; nucleotides not matched to a gene: 11.

This clonotype was seen a few times. The CDR3 DNA reads as TGTGCCACCTATACAGGGGGCGCGTTCAATGAGCAGTTCTTC. It yields the protein CATYTGGAFNEQFF. This sequence joins TRBV24-1 and TRBJ2-1; the match to TRBD1 covers 9 bases. Germline V lookup: CDR1 KGHDR, CDR2 SFDVKD. The CDR3 covers 14 residues. Trimming cost V 9 bases and J 6 bases; bases outside gene matches: 8.

The J gene is TRBJ2-2, the V gene TRBV14; D ambiguous. Trimming pared 5 bases from V and 4 bases from J, leaving 11 bases between. The CDR3 has 14 amino acids. CDR1 SGHDN and CDR2 FVKESK come from the germline V gene. The DNA of the CDR3 is TGTGCCAGCAGCTTGGACCTAGTCACCGGGGAGCTGTTTTTT. This codes for CASSLDLVTGELFF.

This clonotype was seen only a few times. The chain joins TRBV5-8 to TRBJ2-3; 9 bases map to TRBD2. The germline V gene encodes CDR1 SGHTS and CDR2 YDEGEE. Trimming took 4 bases from V and 0 from J; bases not matched to a gene: 6. CDR3 size: 16 residues. Here the CDR3 DNA reads TGTGCCAGCAGCCCGCTAGCGGGACTTAGCACAGATACGCAGTATTTT. Protein sequence: CASSPLAGLSTDTQYF.

This clonotype was observed a few times. This chain uses TRBV18 with TRBJ2-5, with D perhaps matching TRBD1 (6 bases). The CDR3 is 12 amino acids. The V and J ends lost 6 bases and 4 bases respectively, with 9 bases between them. CDR1 KGHSH and CDR2 LQKENI come from the germline V gene. CDR3 DNA: TGTGCCAGCTCGGGGGCCCCAGAGACCCAGTACTTC. Residues: CASSGAPETQYF.

J is TRBJ2-7 and V is TRBV4-1, with a possible D match to TRBD1 (5 bases). The germline V gene has CDR1 MGHRA and CDR2 YSYEKL. The CDR3 has 15 amino acids. V was trimmed by 0 bases and J by 12 bases, leaving 21 bases between them. CDR3 sequence: CASSQEGYPQGSLYF. As DNA, the CDR3 is TGCGCCAGCAGCCAAGAGGGGTACCCCCAGGGCAGCTTGTACTTC.

The chain joins TRBV5-1 to TRBJ1-2, with 8 bases lining up with TRBD1. The CDR3 has 14 residues. The germline V gene has CDR1 SGHRS and CDR2 YFSETQ. V lost 1 base, J lost 3 bases, and 2 bases stayed unmatched. The CDR3 DNA is TGCGCCAGCAGCTTGCAACAGGGGGACTATGGCTACACCTTC. Residues: CASSLQQGDYGYTF. Filled out from reference TRBV5-1 and TRBJ1-2, the complete variable domain reads KAGVTQTPRYLIKTRGQQVTLSCSPISGHRSVSWYQQTPGQGLQFLFEYFSETQRNKGNFPGRFSGRQFSNSRSEMNVSTLELGDSALYLCASSLQQGDYGYTFGSGTRLTVV.